Each of the 21 T cell receptor beta chains below was sequenced from the same sample in a study of monozygotic twins with inflammatory bowel disease. Reanalyzing the 5' RACE reads, TCRdb keeps one entry per CDR3 protein, without DNA. This sample's table reports about 330,000 distinct CDR3 sequences. Specimen: blood. All receptors come from a human donor with ulcerative colitis or Crohn's disease, or a healthy co-twin of an affected twin (not recorded which).

The chain joins TRBV28 to TRBJ2-7; TCRdb's D gene call, TRBD1, goes unchecked for lack of DNA. CDR3 length: 15 residues. Germline V gene data show CDR1 as MDHEN and CDR2 as SYDVKM. CDR3 region: CASSLSPVTTYEQYF.

The chain combines TRBV7-8 with TRBJ2-7; TCRdb calls TRBD2, which cannot be checked without DNA. CDR1 SGHVS and CDR2 FQNEAQ come from the germline V gene. The CDR3 consists of 14 residues. The CDR3 is CASSGTASGYEQYF.

The chain links TRBV7-3 to TRBJ1-2; the TRBD1 assignment by TCRdb is unverifiable without DNA. CDR1 is SGHTA, CDR2 FQGTGA, per germline. The CDR3 consists of 13 residues. This CDR3 reads CASSSKTGLGYTF.

The chain couples TRBV20-1 to TRBJ2-5; TCRdb gives TRBD2 as the D gene, but with no DNA this cannot be confirmed. The CDR3 is 14 residues long. In germline, CDR1 is DFQATT, CDR2 SNEGSKA (reference sequence). This CDR3 is CSAYGGAGQETQYF.

The chain carries TRBV7-9 and TRBJ1-5. The CDR3 has 15 residues. Germline CDR1 is SEHNR and CDR2 is FQNEAQ (reference sequence). The chain's CDR3 is CASSLGVDGNQPQHF.

CDR3 amino acids: CASSPFQWGGANVLTF. J is TRBJ2-6 and V is TRBV6-1. Germline V CDR1 and CDR2: MNHNS, SASEGT. The CDR3 is 16 amino acids.

This chain connects TRBV20-1 to TRBJ2-7; TCRdb lists TRBD1, though no DNA is available to test this call. Germline-derived CDR1 and CDR2 are DFQATT and SNEGSKA (reference sequence). The CDR3 is made up of 16 amino acids. CDR3 in amino acids: CSARDSRGVGSYEQYF.

V gene TRBV7-9 combines with J gene TRBJ1-4. The CDR3 has 13 amino acids. The germline V gene has CDR1 SEHNR and CDR2 FQNEAQ (reference sequence). The chain's CDR3 is CASSSFLGEKLFF.

The chain is built from TRBV28 and TRBJ2-7; TCRdb outputs TRBD1, but without DNA this stays unchecked. The CDR3 is 13 amino acids. Germline V lookup: CDR1 MDHEN, CDR2 SYDVKM. CDR3 in amino acids: CASSLGRGGAEYF.

This chain links TRBV9 with TRBJ2-5; TCRdb lists TRBD1, though no DNA is available to test this call. The CDR3 has 14 residues. Germline V CDR1 and CDR2: SGDLS, YYNGEE. The CDR3 here is CASNHSGTQETQYF.

The V call is TRBV6-1, the J call TRBJ1-1. The CDR3 has 14 amino acids. Germline CDR1 reads MNHNS; CDR2 reads SASEGT. CDR3 in amino acids: CASSASWGRTEAFF.

The chain couples TRBV20-1 to TRBJ2-3; TCRdb outputs TRBD1, but without DNA this stays unchecked. This CDR3 has 15 residues. Germline CDR1 DFQATT, CDR2 SNEGSKA (reference sequence). This CDR3 reads CSATLAGPLTDTQYF.

This chain uses TRBV27 with TRBJ2-7; TCRdb names TRBD2, which stays unverified in the absence of DNA. Germline-derived CDR1 and CDR2 are MNHEY and SMNVEV (reference sequence). This CDR3 has 14 residues. The CDR3 sequence is CASNPSGRRYEQYF.

The chain uses TRBV20-1 and TRBJ2-3; checking the TCRdb D call of TRBD1 is not possible without DNA. CDR3 length equals 14 residues. From germline, CDR1 is DFQATT and CDR2 SNEGSKA (reference sequence). The CDR3 is CSAADYPYVNTQYF.

This sequence joins TRBV15 and TRBJ2-5; TCRdb's D gene call, TRBD1, goes unchecked for lack of DNA. The CDR3 is 14 amino acids. Germline assignment: CDR1 LNHNV and CDR2 YYDKDF (reference sequence). This CDR3 is CATSRGGGRETQYF.

CDR3 protein: CASSLGQGGNSPLHF. This rearrangement joins TRBV6-5 to TRBJ1-6; checking the TCRdb D call of TRBD1 is not possible without DNA. This CDR3 contains 15 residues. Per germline, CDR1 MNHEY and CDR2 SVGAGI.

V usage is TRBV24-1 and J usage is TRBJ2-3; TCRdb indicates TRBD2, and absent DNA this call remains unverified. Germline assignment: CDR1 KGHDR and CDR2 SFDVKD. This CDR3 region has 16 residues. CDR3 protein: CATSDYGSGSGDTQYF.

This chain uses TRBV11-3 with TRBJ2-1; TCRdb's D call of TRBD1 is untestable without DNA. Per the germline V gene, CDR1 is SGHNT and CDR2 is YENEEA. CDR3 size: 17 residues. CDR3 in amino acids: CASSAGMGQGANNEQFF.

The chain couples TRBV7-2 to TRBJ2-7; without DNA, the TCRdb call of TRBD2 cannot be checked. The CDR3 has 15 amino acids. Germline lookup yields CDR1 SGHTA and CDR2 FQGNSA. The CDR3 spells CASSSGPSPKYEQYF.

This chain links TRBV12-3 or TRBV12-4 with TRBJ2-1. This CDR3 has 11 residues. CDR3: CASSHMKEQFF.

This chain joins TRBV14 and TRBJ2-7. Germline V gene lookup returns CDR1 SGHDN and CDR2 FVKESK. The CDR3 runs to 14 residues. The CDR3 sequence: CASSQGVRFYEQYF.